This T cell receptor delta chain was found in a study of gamma-delta T cells after stem cell transplantation. Worth noting for this clone: For this DNA, TCRdb reports the protein of a much larger clone, which diverges at residue 8, most likely from a read error; the protein presented here is translated directly from the DNA.

TCRdb re-called clones from the RT-PCR reads using CATT. The data show 15,000 to 18,000 delta-chain clones, about 9.8% seen once. The CDR3 spans 19 residues. Germline loops: CDR1 GEAIGNYY, CDR2 EKD. The V and J ends lost 0 bases and 2 bases, in that order; junction bases with no gene match: 14. This clonotype was obtained from a human donor. It is not recorded whose cells these are; they may come from a transplant donor. The sequencing sample was made of gamma-delta T cells. This chain connects TRDV2 to TRDJ1; 10 nucleotides match TRDD3. CDR3 coding DNA: TGTGCCTGTGACACCGTCAATCCGGGGGATACGCTGCGAACCGATAAACTCATCTTT. Translating gives CACDTVNPGDTLRTDKLIF.